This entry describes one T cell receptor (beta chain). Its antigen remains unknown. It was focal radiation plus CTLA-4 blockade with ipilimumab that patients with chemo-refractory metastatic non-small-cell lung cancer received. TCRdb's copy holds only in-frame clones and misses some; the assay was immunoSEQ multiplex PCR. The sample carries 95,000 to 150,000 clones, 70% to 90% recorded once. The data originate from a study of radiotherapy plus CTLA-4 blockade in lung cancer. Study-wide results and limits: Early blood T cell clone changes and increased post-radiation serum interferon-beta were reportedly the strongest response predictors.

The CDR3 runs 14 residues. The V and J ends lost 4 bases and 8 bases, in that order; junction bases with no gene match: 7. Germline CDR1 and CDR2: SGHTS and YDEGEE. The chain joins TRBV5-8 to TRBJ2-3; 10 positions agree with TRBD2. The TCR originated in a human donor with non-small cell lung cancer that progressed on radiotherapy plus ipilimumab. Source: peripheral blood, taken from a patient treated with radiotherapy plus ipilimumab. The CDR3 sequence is CASSVLAGVGTQYF. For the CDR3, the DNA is TGTGCCAGCAGCGTCCTAGCGGGAGTGGGTACGCAGTATTTT.